The next 17 T cell receptor beta chains were all read from a single sample in a study of CD8 T cells in Susac syndrome. The authors reverse transcribed roughly 0.5 to 1 ug RNA with random hexamers. Each CDR3 protein gets one entry after TCRdb re-called the immunoSEQ multiplex PCR reads with MiXCR. This sample carries about 200,000 distinct CDR3 sequences, more than 90% of them seen once, and the ten largest clones take 0.093%. The sequencing input was CD4+ T cells from PBMCs. These receptors originate from a human donor with multiple sclerosis.

The V call is TRBV5-6, the J call TRBJ1-1, with D hard to call. The CDR3 is 13 residues long. Per the germline V gene, CDR1 is SGHDT and CDR2 is YYEEEE. Trimming cost V 7 bases and J 1 base, with 11 bases left between them. The chain's CDR3 is CASRGLANTEAFF. The CDR3 region has the DNA TGTGCCAGCCGCGGACTGGCGAACACTGAAGCTTTCTTT.

This chain joins TRBV7-3 and TRBJ1-2, with a possible D match to TRBD1 (5 bases). CDR3 length equals 15 residues. V was pared by 5 bases and J by 8 bases, with 21 bases between. Per germline, CDR1 SGHTA and CDR2 FQGTGA. CDR3 bases: TGTGCCAGCAGCCCAAACAGCCAGGGAGATGACGGCTACACCTTC. The encoded protein is CASSPNSQGDDGYTF.

This clonotype appeared once. V and J are TRBV30 and TRBJ2-7; 7 bases line up with TRBD1. Per germline, CDR1 GTSNPN and CDR2 SVGIG (reference sequence). This CDR3 contains 13 residues. J gave up 2 bases and V 7 bases, and 8 bases lay outside the gene matches. The CDR3 coding sequence is TGTGCCTACACACCGACAGGGACCTACGAGCAGTACTTC. Protein: CAYTPTGTYEQYF.

The CDR3 is CATSRDTSYGYTF. CDR3 DNA: TGTGCCACCAGCAGGGACACCTCCTATGGCTACACCTTC. The rearrangement joins TRBV15 to TRBJ1-2, with D possibly TRBD1 on 5 matching bases. The CDR3 is made up of 13 amino acids. V gave up 3 bases and J gave up 4 bases, with 9 bases separating them. CDR1 and CDR2 from the germline V gene are LNHNV and YYDKDF (reference sequence).

The chain carries TRBV9 and TRBJ2-7, with no clear D. V lost 3 bases and J 2 bases, leaving 12 bases between the germline ends. CDR1 is SGDLS, CDR2 YYNGEE, per germline. The CDR3 length is 14 residues. The CDR3 loop is CASSAPRLAYEQYF. In nucleotides, the CDR3 is TGTGCCAGCAGCGCCCCTCGACTTGCCTACGAGCAGTACTTC.

V and J are TRBV9 and TRBJ1-2; D gene ambiguous. Germline assignment: CDR1 SGDLS and CDR2 YYNGEE. The CDR3 runs to 13 residues. V was cut by 2 bases and J by 3 bases, with 8 bases left in between. CDR3 coding DNA: TGTGCCAGCAGCGTGGACGGGTACTATGGCTACACCTTC. Translation gives CASSVDGYYGYTF.

The chain employs TRBV30 and TRBJ1-6; 7 bases agree with TRBD1. CDR1 GTSNPN and CDR2 SVGIG come from the germline V gene (reference sequence). The CDR3 length is 14 residues. V lost 3 bases, J lost 7 bases, and 6 bases stayed unmatched. CDR3 nucleotides: TGTGCCTGGAGCAGTAGGGGGCGAAATTCACCCCTCCACTTT. This sequence encodes CAWSSRGRNSPLHF.

CDR3 sequence: CASSLSRYAGMNTEAFF. CDR3 nucleotide sequence: TGTGCCAGCAGTTTATCCCGGTATGCGGGTATGAACACTGAAGCTTTCTTT. V and J are TRBV27 and TRBJ1-1; D not certain. V lost 0 bases, J lost 0 bases, and 14 bases lay in between. This CDR3 spans 17 amino acids. The germline V gene encodes CDR1 MNHEY and CDR2 SMNVEV (reference sequence).

The V and J genes are TRBV7-9 and TRBJ2-3; 8 positions match TRBD1. Germline CDR1 SEHNR, CDR2 FQNEAQ (reference sequence). This CDR3 comprises 15 residues. With 2 bases clipped from V and 5 bases from J, the junction kept 6 bases outside the gene matches. Here the CDR3 reads CASSLSRGPGDTQYF. DNA for the CDR3: TGTGCCAGCAGCTTAAGCAGGGGGCCGGGAGATACGCAGTATTTT.

The CDR3 loop reads CATSRDKPGAQHF. The CDR3 DNA follows: TGTGCCACCAGCAGGGACAAACCCGGGGCCCAGCATTTT. The rearrangement links TRBV15 to TRBJ1-5; TRBD1 might be the D (5 bases). V lost 3 bases and J 11 bases, leaving 14 bases between the germline ends. The CDR3 is made up of 13 amino acids. The germline V gene has CDR1 LNHNV and CDR2 YYDKDF (reference sequence).

The J gene is TRBJ2-5, the V gene TRBV20-1; 7 bases map to TRBD2. V was clipped by 6 bases and J by 4 bases; unmatched bases: 8. This CDR3 region has 13 residues. Germline CDR1 is DFQATT and CDR2 is SNEGSKA (reference sequence). The chain's CDR3 is CSALQLATETQYF. CDR3 sequence (DNA): TGCAGTGCCCTACAACTAGCGACAGAGACCCAGTACTTC.

The chain carries TRBV20-1 and TRBJ2-7; D assignment may be TRBD1 or TRBD2 (5 bases each). Trimming cost V 6 bases and J 1 base, with 19 bases left between them. CDR1 DFQATT and CDR2 SNEGSKA come from the germline V gene (reference sequence). The CDR3 is 15 amino acids. This CDR3 is CSAKGRAMGSYEQYF. CDR3 nucleotide sequence: TGCAGTGCCAAGGGACGGGCAATGGGTTCCTACGAGCAGTACTTC.

The genes are TRBV2 and TRBJ2-7, with 7 bases identical to TRBD2. With V trimmed by 5 bases and J by 3 bases, 7 bases remained unmatched. CDR3 length: 14 residues. Per the germline V gene, CDR1 is SNHLY and CDR2 is FYNNEI. CDR3 coding DNA: TGTGCCAGCAGTAGGGCGGCGGGGGACTACGAGCAGTACTTC. Residues: CASSRAAGDYEQYF.

The V and J genes are TRBV3-1 and TRBJ2-7; 8 bases are a match to TRBD1. V lost 6 bases, J lost 0 bases, and 7 bases stayed unmatched. Germline V gene data show CDR1 as LGHDT and CDR2 as YNNKEL (reference sequence). The CDR3 sequence is 15 residues long. For the CDR3, the DNA is TGTGCCAGCAGTAGACAGGGGCTTAGCTCCTACGAGCAGTACTTC. Its translation: CASSRQGLSSYEQYF.

This chain links TRBV7-3 with TRBJ2-3; D is undetermined. The CDR3 consists of 14 residues. Germline V gene lookup returns CDR1 SGHTA and CDR2 FQGTGA. The V gene lost 1 base and the J gene lost 2 bases, with 7 bases spanning the gap. CDR3 nucleotide sequence: TGTGCCAGCAGCTTAAAAGGGCCCACAGATACGCAGTATTTT. Its translation: CASSLKGPTDTQYF. The full variable domain, its missing parts supplied by reference TRBV7-3 and TRBJ2-3, is GAGVSQTPSNKVTEKGKYVELRCDPISGHTALYWYRQSLGQGPEFLIYFQGTGAADDSGLPNDRFFAVRPEGSVSTLKIQRTERGDSAVYLCASSLKGPTDTQYFGPGTRLTVL.

This rearrangement joins TRBV20-1 to TRBJ2-3, with 10 bases fitting TRBD2. The J segment lost 7 bases and the V segment lost 1 base, leaving 11 bases of the junction unmatched. The V gene's germline CDR1 is DFQATT and CDR2 SNEGSKA (reference sequence). The CDR3 covers 16 residues. The CDR3 bases are TGCAGTGCTAGAGTGGCCCCTAGCGGGAGAGCGAATACGCAGTATTTT. This translates into CSARVAPSGRANTQYF.

This clonotype was counted once. The rearrangement links TRBV3-1 to TRBJ2-1, with 8 bases lining up with TRBD2. This CDR3 comprises 14 residues. With V trimmed by 3 bases and J by 15 bases, 13 bases remained unmatched. The V gene's germline CDR1 is LGHDT and CDR2 YNNKEL (reference sequence). This chain's CDR3 is CASSQGGASGSLFF. The CDR3, as DNA: TGTGCCAGCAGCCAGGGCGGTGCTAGCGGGTCGCTGTTCTTC.